The rows below give T cell receptor beta chains drawn from one sample of a study of blood T cell repertoires in COVID-19. The assay was immunoSEQ multiplex PCR, and TCRdb's table has in-frame clones only and misses some. The sample carries 90,000 to 100,000 clones, about 80% recorded once. The sample taken for sequencing was peripheral blood. These receptors originate from a man at least 80 years old with acute or convalescent COVID-19. The CDR3 runs from the conserved cysteine through the conserved F or W. The D gene is left open where the match is weak. Clone size is shown for a subset of rows, as once, few, many or a class of expanded clone.

clone_size,v_call,d_call,j_call,cdr3_nt,cdr3_aa
once,TRBV6-5,TRBD1,TRBJ1-1,TGTGCCAGCAGCCGGACAGGGGCCAGACTTGAAGCTTTCTTT,CASSRTGARLEAFF
few,TRBV19,.,TRBJ1-6,TGTGCCAGTAGTATAACAGGCCAAGAATCACCCCTCCACTTT,CASSITGQESPLHF
.,TRBV6-4,.,TRBJ1-6,TGTGCCAGCAGTGACTCCCTGAGTAGGGGCGATAATTCACCCCTCCACTTT,CASSDSLSRGDNSPLHF
.,TRBV5-1,.,TRBJ1-1,TGCGCCAGCGCGAGAGGCACTGAAGCTTTCTTT,CASARGTEAFF
few,TRBV5-4,.,TRBJ1-1,TGTGCCAGCATCACGAAGGGGATGGGAACTGAAGCTTTCTTT,CASITKGMGTEAFF
.,TRBV5-4,.,TRBJ2-2,TGTGCCAGCAGCTCCGGGGGACGCCAGCTGAACACCGGGGAGCTGTTTTTT,CASSSGGRQLNTGELFF
.,TRBV5-5,.,TRBJ2-3,TGTGCCAGCAGCTTGGCCCAGAACACAGATACGCAGTATTTT,CASSLAQNTDTQYF
.,TRBV18,.,TRBJ2-5,TGTGCCAGCTCACCAGGCAGACAAGAGACCCAGTACTTC,CASSPGRQETQYF
.,TRBV5-4,TRBD2,TRBJ2-7,TGTGCCAGCAGCTCCCGAGGACTAGCGGGGAGTGAGCAGTACTTC,CASSSRGLAGSEQYF
.,TRBV7-2,TRBD1,TRBJ1-1,TGTGCCAGCAGCCCGACGGGGACAGGGGGCGGGACTGAAGCTTTCTTT,CASSPTGTGGGTEAFF
.,TRBV30,.,TRBJ2-2,TGTGCCTGGAGGATGGGAGGCAACACCGGGGAGCTGTTTTTT,CAWRMGGNTGELFF
.,TRBV9,.,TRBJ2-1,TGTGCCAGCAGCGTAGCTGCCAGTGGCTCCTACAATGAGCAGTTCTTC,CASSVAASGSYNEQFF
.,TRBV2,.,TRBJ1-4,TGTGCCAGCAGTGAAGACAGGACAACTAATGAAAAACTGTTTTTT,CASSEDRTTNEKLFF
.,TRBV24-1,.,TRBJ2-1,TGTGCCACCAGTGATCATCTGAGGGCAGGGGCGGGCTACAATGAGCAGTTCTTC,CATSDHLRAGAGYNEQFF